These 22 T cell receptor beta chains originate from one sample sequenced in a study of memory CD8 T cells in hepatitis C reinfection. The time point here: peak reinfection, 3 to 8 weeks after reinfection detection. TCR sequencing was done directly ex vivo on sorted cells, without expansion in vitro. Generated by immunoSEQ multiplex PCR, the TCRdb table keeps only in-frame clones and is missing some. This sample has fewer than 50,000 clones; around 87% occur once, and the top ten carry 0.95% to 1.5%. The specimen was naive CD8+ T cells sorted from blood. These receptors all come from a man aged 18 to 29 with hepatitis C virus infection.

The chain recombines TRBV19 with TRBJ2-5; 9 bases are shared with TRBD1. The DNA end favors TRBJ2-7, so the J call may be wrong. The CDR3 length is 15 residues. The germline gives CDR1 LNHDA, CDR2 SQIVND (reference sequence). The CDR3 sequence is CASSMKQGAPYEQYF. The CDR3, as DNA: TGTGCCAGTAGTATGAAACAGGGGGCACCCTACGAGCAGTACTTC.

The count of this clone is one. V gene TRBV6-4 combines with J gene TRBJ2-3; 9 bases match TRBD1. The CDR3 runs 16 residues. J gave up 0 bases and V 2 bases, and 3 bases lay outside the gene matches. Germline CDR1 MRHNA, CDR2 SNTAGT. The CDR3 loop reads CASSDTGQGSTDTQYF. CDR3 sequence (DNA): TGTGCCAGCAGTGACACAGGACAGGGGAGCACAGATACGCAGTATTTT.

This chain connects TRBV5-1 to TRBJ2-2, with TRBD1 identical over 10 bases. Germline CDR1 and CDR2: SGHRS and YFSETQ. The CDR3 loop spans 15 amino acids. The trim removed 4 bases at V and 4 bases at J, leaving 4 bases unmatched. The CDR3 reads CASSPGTGVTGELFF. CDR3 bases: TGCGCCAGCAGCCCTGGGACAGGGGTCACCGGGGAGCTGTTTTTT.

The gene calls are TRBV5-1 and TRBJ2-5, with TRBD2 matching over 9 bases. In germline, CDR1 is SGHRS, CDR2 YFSETQ. The CDR3 runs to 18 residues. The V gene end was trimmed by 3 bases and the J gene end by 1 base; junction bases not matched to a gene: 13. DNA of the CDR3: TGCGCCAGCAGCTACCCCCGGAGCGGGGGGTTACTCCAAGAGACCCAGTACTTC. The encoded protein is CASSYPRSGGLLQETQYF.

The chain uses TRBV4-1 and TRBJ1-6; D is unclear. Trimming removed 3 bases at V and 7 bases at J, with 13 bases between. Per germline, CDR1 MGHRA and CDR2 YSYEKL. The CDR3 contains 15 residues. The chain's CDR3 is CASSQGTEQNSPLHF. The CDR3 DNA follows: TGCGCCAGCAGCCAGGGCACCGAGCAAAATTCACCCCTCCACTTT.

This chain joins TRBV19 and TRBJ1-4, with unresolved D. Trimming left V 5 bases short and J 4 bases short, with 14 bases between. This CDR3 has 15 residues. Germline V gene data show CDR1 as LNHDA and CDR2 as SQIVND (reference sequence). CDR3 DNA sequence: TGTGCCAGTAGTCCTACCGGGAGTTTTAATGAAAAACTGTTTTTT. Translating gives CASSPTGSFNEKLFF.

This clone has just one count. This chain uses TRBV7-8 with TRBJ2-5, with 8 bases lining up with TRBD2. The CDR3 is made up of 17 amino acids. CDR1 is SGHVS, CDR2 FQNEAQ, per germline. The trim removed 5 bases at V and 1 base at J, leaving 12 bases unmatched. The CDR3 coding sequence is TGTGCCAGCAGCCTATCCATAGCGGGGTACTCCCAAGAGACCCAGTACTTC. Protein: CASSLSIAGYSQETQYF.

The chain combines TRBV30 with TRBJ2-2, with a weak D call TRBD2 (6 bases). Germline lookup yields CDR1 GTSNPN and CDR2 SVGIG (reference sequence). The CDR3 is 15 residues long. Between the trimmed V and J ends, which lost 1 base and 3 bases, there was a span of 12 bases. DNA for the CDR3: TGTGCCTGGAGTGACGGGACTCGAGACACCGGGGAGCTGTTTTTT. Translated: CAWSDGTRDTGELFF.

For the CDR3, the DNA is TGTGCCAGCAGTTTATCGGGCCAGGGTGGGGAAAAACTGTTTTTT. Residues: CASSLSGQGGEKLFF. The chain carries TRBV27 and TRBJ1-4; D possibly corresponds to TRBD1 (5 bases). The V gene's germline CDR1 is MNHEY and CDR2 SMNVEV (reference sequence). V was pared by 0 bases and J by 8 bases, with 13 bases between. The length of the CDR3 is 15 residues.

This sequence joins TRBV6-6 and TRBJ2-7, with unresolved D. CDR3 length: 12 amino acids. Between the trimmed V and J ends, which lost 2 bases and 5 bases, there was a span of 7 bases. Germline CDR1 reads MNHNY; CDR2 reads SVGAGI (reference sequence). The CDR3 bases are TGTGCCAGCAGTTACGATGAGCACGAGCAGTACTTC. This translates into CASSYDEHEQYF.

The chain combines TRBV19 with TRBJ2-3; D unresolved. The CDR3 has 15 residues. The germline V and J ends were trimmed by 6 bases and 0 bases, with 13 bases remaining between them. CDR1 is LNHDA, CDR2 SQIVND, per germline (reference sequence). The CDR3 reads CASSPMGLSTDTQYF. The CDR3, as DNA: TGTGCCAGTAGCCCGATGGGCTTGAGCACAGATACGCAGTATTTT.

V gene TRBV2 combines with J gene TRBJ1-4, with a possible D match to TRBD1 (6 bases). Per germline, CDR1 SNHLY and CDR2 FYNNEI. The CDR3 has 14 residues. Between the trimmed V and J ends, which lost 0 bases and 8 bases, there was a span of 10 bases. In DNA, the CDR3 is TGTGCCAGCAGTGAAGCCCCAGGGGACGAAAAACTGTTTTTT. This gives the protein CASSEAPGDEKLFF.

The chain is built from TRBV29-1 and TRBJ1-1; possibly TRBD1 for D (5 bases). Germline loops: CDR1 SQVTM, CDR2 ANQGSEA. V gave up 6 bases and J gave up 2 bases, with 16 bases separating them. The CDR3 has 14 residues. CDR3 DNA sequence: TGCAGCGTCGCGGGGGGTGCGGTTAACACTGAAGCTTTCTTT. It is translated as CSVAGGAVNTEAFF. Filled out from reference TRBV29-1 and TRBJ1-1, the complete variable domain reads SAVISQKPSRDICQRGTSLTIQCQVDSQVTMMFWYRQQPGQSLTLIATANQGSEATYESGFVIDKFPISRPNLTFSTLTVSNMSPEDSSIYLCSVAGGAVNTEAFFGQGTRLTVV.

A few counts support this clone. The rearrangement uses TRBV7-2 and TRBJ2-1; no reliable D call. Trimming pared 4 bases from V and 7 bases from J, leaving 5 bases between. The CDR3 has 11 amino acids. The V gene's germline CDR1 is SGHTA and CDR2 FQGNSA. The CDR3 bases are TGTGCCAGCAGCTCCGGTAATGAGCAGTTCTTC. As protein: CASSSGNEQFF. Based on the CDR3 plus reference TRBV7-2 and TRBJ2-1, the full variable domain is GAGVSQSPSNKVTEKGKDVELRCDPISGHTALYWYRQSLGQGLEFLIYFQGNSAPDKSGLPSDRFSAERTGGSVSTLTIQRTQQEDSAVYLCASSSGNEQFFGPGTRLTVL.

The rearrangement uses TRBV7-3 and TRBJ2-3; 9 bases fit TRBD1. Trimming took 5 bases from V and 4 from J; bases not matched to a gene: 7. Germline V gene lookup returns CDR1 SGHTA and CDR2 FQGTGA. This CDR3 has 15 residues. DNA for the CDR3: TGTGCCAGCAGCGCGACGGGACAGGGCTCAGATACGCAGTATTTT. Protein product: CASSATGQGSDTQYF.

The rearrangement joins TRBV25-1 to TRBJ2-2; TRBD1 matches at 9 bases. Germline lookup yields CDR1 MGHDK and CDR2 SYGVNS. V lost 3 bases, J lost 6 bases, and 2 bases stayed unmatched. The CDR3 spans 14 residues. The DNA for the CDR3 is TGTGCCAGCAGTGATGGGACAGGGCCCGGGGAGCTGTTTTTT. It is translated as CASSDGTGPGELFF.

The rearrangement links TRBV5-6 to TRBJ1-4; 7 nucleotides line up with TRBD1. Germline CDR1 SGHDT, CDR2 YYEEEE. V shed 3 bases and J 4 bases; nucleotides not matched to a gene: 6. The CDR3 spans 15 residues. Here the CDR3 reads CASSSSTGVNEKLFF. CDR3 DNA: TGTGCCAGCAGCTCGTCTACAGGGGTTAATGAAAAACTGTTTTTT.

CDR3 in DNA: TGTGCCAGCAGCCTTACTAGCGGGAGTGGGGAGACCCAGTACTTC. Translated, it gives CASSLTSGSGETQYF. V usage is TRBV11-3 and J usage is TRBJ2-5; 11 bases align to TRBD2. With V trimmed by 5 bases and J by 5 bases, 7 bases remained unmatched. There are 15 residues in the CDR3. Germline V gene lookup returns CDR1 SGHNT and CDR2 YENEEA.

The chain recombines TRBV19 with TRBJ2-7; TRBD1 might be the D (5 bases). Germline V gene sequence: CDR1 LNHDA, CDR2 SQIVND (reference sequence). The CDR3 runs to 13 residues. V gave up 3 bases and J gave up 5 bases, with 11 bases separating them. This chain's CDR3 is CASSMAGSHEQYF. The CDR3 coding sequence is TGTGCCAGTAGTATGGCAGGGTCCCACGAGCAGTACTTC. Combining the CDR3 with reference TRBV19 and TRBJ2-7 gives the whole variable domain DGGITQSPKYLFRKEGQNVTLSCEQNLNHDAMYWYRQDPGQGLRLIYYSQIVNDFQKGDIAEGYSVSREKKESFPLTVTSAQKNPTAFYLCASSMAGSHEQYFGPGTRLTVT.

The chain links TRBV4-1 to TRBJ2-1, with 10 bases matching TRBD2. After removal of 1 base from V and 6 bases from J, the junction contained 12 bases not matched to a gene. This CDR3 spans 18 amino acids. CDR1 MGHRA and CDR2 YSYEKL come from the germline V gene. The CDR3 sequence: CASSQVQAGGPGFNEQFF. DNA of the CDR3: TGCGCCAGCAGCCAAGTTCAAGCGGGAGGGCCGGGGTTCAATGAGCAGTTCTTC.

The chain combines TRBV14 with TRBJ2-3; 8 nucleotides match TRBD1. V was clipped by 4 bases and J by 4 bases; unmatched bases: 7. The germline V gene has CDR1 SGHDN and CDR2 FVKESK. CDR3 length: 15 residues. As DNA, the CDR3 is TGTGCCAGCAGCCCGGGTACAGGGGGTGCAGATACGCAGTATTTT. This translates into CASSPGTGGADTQYF.

The CDR3 bases are TGTGCCAGCAGCTTAGAGCTTACAGGGGTAGGCACCGGGGAGCTGTTTTTT. Protein: CASSLELTGVGTGELFF. The chain has TRBV7-9 and TRBJ2-2; 7 bases align to TRBD1. The CDR3 loop spans 17 amino acids. The germline gives CDR1 SEHNR, CDR2 FQNEAQ (reference sequence). J was trimmed by 4 bases and V by 1 base; bases with no gene match: 9.